This T cell receptor beta chain was sequenced in a study of T cell responses to AZD1222 COVID-19 vaccine. Study-wide results and caveats: Clonal diversity may have been underestimated in mostly white British donors. There were vaccine-associated CD4 TCRs across spike, dominant at 160-218 and 743-854. Following two doses of AZD1222, Spike-specific TCR breadth and depth rose. Every sample of the repertoires postdated the peak T cell response.

The CDR3 length is 16 residues. The V gene's germline CDR1 is SGHDT and CDR2 YYEEEE. Trimming cost V 4 bases and J 1 base, with 15 bases left between them. With respect to this clone: The antigen is not known.

The table came from immunoSEQ multiplex PCR; TCRdb's copy has only in-frame clones and leaves some out. The table shows 80,000 to 100,000 clones, with more than 70% occurring only once. V gene TRBV5-6 combines with J gene TRBJ1-5; tentatively, D is TRBD1 (6 bases). The TCR comes from an adult who received the AZD1222 COVID-19 vaccine. The sequencing used peripheral blood, collected 28 days after the second AZD1222 dose. For the CDR3, the DNA is TGTGCCAGCAGCAGTATCGGGGGCCTGAGCAATCAGCCCCAGCATTTT. Encoded protein: CASSSIGGLSNQPQHF.